This entry is about one TCR beta chain. This specimen comes from a study of blood T cell repertoires in COVID-19. CDR3 length: 15 residues. CDR1 is MNHNS, CDR2 SASEGT, per germline. The V and J ends lost 2 bases and 1 base respectively, with 12 bases between them. Sequencing used immunoSEQ multiplex PCR; TCRdb keeps in-frame clones, though not all of them. The sample lists about 290,000 clones, about 82% occurring once. This sequence joins TRBV6-1 and TRBJ2-7; D is possibly TRBD1 (6 bases). Specimen: peripheral blood. This TCR derives from a woman in her forties or fifties with active or convalescent COVID-19. Here the CDR3 DNA reads TGTGCCAGCAGTGAATGGGCAGGGGTATCCTACGAGCAGTACTTC. Its translation is CASSEWAGVSYEQYF.